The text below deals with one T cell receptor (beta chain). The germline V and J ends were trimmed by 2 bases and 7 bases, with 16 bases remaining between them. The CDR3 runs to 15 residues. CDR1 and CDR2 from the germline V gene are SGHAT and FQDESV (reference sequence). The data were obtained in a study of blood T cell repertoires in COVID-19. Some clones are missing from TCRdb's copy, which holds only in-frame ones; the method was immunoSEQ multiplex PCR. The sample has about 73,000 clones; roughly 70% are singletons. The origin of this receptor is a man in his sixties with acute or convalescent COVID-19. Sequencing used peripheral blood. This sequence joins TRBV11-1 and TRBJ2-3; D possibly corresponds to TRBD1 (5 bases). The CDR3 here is CASSLITGPRNTQYF. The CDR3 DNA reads TGTGCCAGCAGCTTAATCACAGGACCCCGGAATACGCAGTATTTT. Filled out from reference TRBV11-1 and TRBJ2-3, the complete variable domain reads EAEVAQSPRYKITEKSQAVAFWCDPISGHATLYWYRQILGQGPELLVQFQDESVVDDSQLPKDRFSAERLKGVDSTLKIQPAELGDSAMYLCASSLITGPRNTQYFGPGTRLTVL.